What follows are 8 T cell receptor beta chains derived from one specimen sequenced in a study of CD8+ T cells in alopecia areata. Treatment indicated: oral pan-JAK inhibitor, 5-10 mg twice daily. cDNA prepared by RNA extraction and subsequent reverse transcription served as the template for sequencing. Sequencing used immunoSEQ multiplex PCR; TCRdb keeps in-frame clones, though not all of them. There are roughly 200,000 clones in the sample; around half occur only once, and about a tenth lies in the top ten. Sequencing used CD8+ T cells sorted from blood, obtained at week 24, from a patient treated with tofacitinib. The receptors were sampled from a human donor with alopecia areata.

The V call is TRBV6-6, the J call TRBJ2-4; 8 positions match TRBD1. Unmatched junction bases numbered 8, after V lost 0 bases and J lost 7 bases. Germline-derived CDR1 and CDR2 are MNHNY and SVGAGI (reference sequence). The CDR3 covers 16 residues. CDR3: CASSYSRQGLVNIQYF. The CDR3 DNA is TGTGCCAGCAGTTACTCGAGACAGGGGTTGGTGAACATTCAGTACTTC.

This clone was counted between two and nine times. The chain employs TRBV11-2 and TRBJ2-3; D remains unclear. This CDR3 is 16 amino acids long. V was clipped by 1 base and J by 3 bases, with 14 bases between them. Germline V gives CDR1 SGHAT, CDR2 FQNNGV. The CDR3 bases are TGTGCCAGCAGCTTAGGTCAGACTCGATTTACAGATACGCAGTATTTT. Its translation is CASSLGQTRFTDTQYF.

The chain couples TRBV7-2 to TRBJ2-5, with 8 bases fitting TRBD1. Germline V gene lookup returns CDR1 SGHTA and CDR2 FQGNSA. The CDR3 sequence is 15 residues long. V gave up 6 bases and J gave up 5 bases; unmatched junction bases: 11. CDR3 DNA sequence: TGTGCCAGCAGTCCAACAGGGGGTAGTGGCGAGACCCAGTACTTC. Its translation is CASSPTGGSGETQYF.

This rearrangement joins TRBV19 to TRBJ2-7, with D maybe TRBD1 (5 bases). CDR3 length equals 14 residues. CDR1 LNHDA and CDR2 SQIVND come from the germline V gene (reference sequence). Trimming shortened V by 3 bases and J by 3 bases, and 12 bases separated the two germline ends. The CDR3 loop is CASSISLDSYEQYF. The CDR3 region has the DNA TGTGCCAGTAGTATTTCGCTAGACAGCTACGAGCAGTACTTC. Full variable domain (remainder filled in from reference TRBV19 and TRBJ2-7): DGGITQSPKYLFRKEGQNVTLSCEQNLNHDAMYWYRQDPGQGLRLIYYSQIVNDFQKGDIAEGYSVSREKKESFPLTVTSAQKNPTAFYLCASSISLDSYEQYFGPGTRLTVT.

This clone was observed once. The V gene is TRBV6-6, the J gene TRBJ1-2; 9 nucleotides align to TRBD1. Germline-derived CDR1 and CDR2 are MNHNY and SVGAGI (reference sequence). The V segment lost 2 bases and the J segment 4 bases; nucleotides outside the gene matches: 5. CDR3 length equals 15 residues. For the CDR3, the DNA is TGTGCCAGCAGTTACCGGGACAGGGTCGCCTATGGCTACACCTTC. This codes for CASSYRDRVAYGYTF.

The gene calls are TRBV19 and TRBJ1-1; D is unclear. CDR3 length: 14 residues. V lost 1 base and J 11 bases, leaving 17 bases between the germline ends. In germline, CDR1 is LNHDA, CDR2 SQIVND (reference sequence). CDR3 sequence: CASSIVLAERSAFF. Here the CDR3 DNA reads TGTGCCAGTAGTATAGTGCTAGCGGAGAGGTCGGCTTTCTTT.

The V and J genes are TRBV6-6 and TRBJ1-1; TRBD1 agrees at 8 bases. Germline V gives CDR1 MNHNY, CDR2 SVGAGI (reference sequence). The CDR3 is 12 residues long. Trimming cost V 4 bases and J 8 bases; bases outside gene matches: 3. CDR3 in amino acids: CASSSGGQEAFF. Here the CDR3 DNA reads TGTGCCAGCAGTTCAGGGGGCCAGGAAGCTTTCTTT.

CDR3 in amino acids: CASGSNQPQHF. The CDR3 DNA follows: TGTGCTAGTGGTAGCAATCAGCCCCAGCATTTT. J is TRBJ1-5 and V is TRBV12-5; D unresolved. Per germline, CDR1 LGHNT and CDR2 FRNRAP. The CDR3 totals 11 residues. V was clipped by 5 bases and J by 1 base, with 0 bases between them.